This section outlines one T cell receptor (beta chain) sequence together with its context. Its antigen remains unknown. The sample belongs to a study of cytotoxic CD8 clonotypes in ibrutinib-treated CLL. The wider study: Of a cohort that held about 12 relapsed/refractory and some 14 treatment-naive patients, roughly 18 were IGHV unmutated. Study findings and constraints: Sustained-remission and progressing patients' sampling times differed. Baseline levels of clonality went above those of age-matched healthy donors and moved with circulating CD8+ T-cell counts.

Germline V lookup: CDR1 MGHRA, CDR2 YSYEKL. After removal of 4 bases from V and 5 bases from J, the junction contained 5 bases not matched to a gene. The CDR3 totals 16 residues. Cryopreserved PBMCs yielded roughly 2 micrograms of genomic DNA for TCR beta libraries. Method: immunoSEQ multiplex PCR; TCRdb's copy keeps in-frame clones and lacks some. This table holds under 150,000 clones, 75% to 85% found once. The material was PBMCs, obtained after 36 months of ibrutinib treatment. The source is a human donor with chronic lymphocytic leukemia. The chain joins TRBV4-1 to TRBJ2-2, with 12 nucleotides matching TRBD2. The CDR3 region is CASSRGLAGRTGELFF. DNA of the CDR3: TGCGCCAGCAGCCGCGGACTAGCGGGGAGGACCGGGGAGCTGTTTTTT.